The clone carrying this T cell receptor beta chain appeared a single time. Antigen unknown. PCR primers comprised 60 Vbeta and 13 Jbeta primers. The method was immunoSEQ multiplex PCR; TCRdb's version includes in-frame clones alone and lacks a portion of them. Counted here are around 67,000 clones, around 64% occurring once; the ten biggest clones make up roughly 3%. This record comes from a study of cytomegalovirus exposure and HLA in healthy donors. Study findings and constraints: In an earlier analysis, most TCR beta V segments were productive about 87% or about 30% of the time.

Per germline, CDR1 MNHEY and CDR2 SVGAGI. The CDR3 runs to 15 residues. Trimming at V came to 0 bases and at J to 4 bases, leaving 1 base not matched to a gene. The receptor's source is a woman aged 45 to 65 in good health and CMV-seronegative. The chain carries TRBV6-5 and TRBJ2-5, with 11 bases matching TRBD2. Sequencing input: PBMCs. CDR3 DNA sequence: TGTGCCAGCAGTTACTCGGGACTAGCGGTAGAGACCCAGTACTTC. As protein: CASSYSGLAVETQYF.